A selection of T cell receptor beta chains follows, all from one sample in a study of metastatic and nonmetastatic thyroid tumors. Using MiXCR, TCRdb reanalyzed the PCR reads. This table has about 18,000 clones, 30% to 40% appearing once. The sample comprised tumor tissue. These receptors were taken from a male donor with papillary thyroid cancer or a benign thyroid nodule (not recorded which). Some clones in this sample may be carry-over from other donors' samples. CDR3s include the opening cysteine and the closing phenylalanine or tryptophan. Fields, in order: CDR3 length, D gene, V gene, J gene, clone size, CDR3 DNA, CDR3 protein. A D gene is named only where the DNA matches it firmly. Some rows have no size entry. The others give once, few or many, or a class for an expanded clone.

length: 12
D: NA
V: TRBV2
J: TRBJ2-7
size: NA
DNA: TGTGCCAGCCGGTCCTTGGACTACGAGCAGTACTTC
CDR3: CASRSLDYEQYF

length: 16
D: NA
V: TRBV9
J: TRBJ2-1
size: NA
DNA: TGTGCCAGCAGCGTAGTGTTTGCTTACTCCTACAATGAGCAGTTCTTC
CDR3: CASSVVFAYSYNEQFF

length: 14
D: NA
V: TRBV28
J: TRBJ1-1
size: medium-sized
DNA: TGTGCCAGCAGTTTACCCCCTGGACCAACCGAAGCTTTCTTT
CDR3: CASSLPPGPTEAFF

length: 15
D: TRBD1
V: TRBV25-1
J: TRBJ2-2
size: few
DNA: TGTGCCATCAGTGAGCTACAGGGGAACACCGTGGAGCTGTTTTTT
CDR3: CAISELQGNTVELFF

length: 12
D: TRBD1
V: TRBV20-1
J: TRBJ1-1
size: medium-sized
DNA: TGCAGTTCCAACAGGGGGGTAACTGAAGCTTTCTTT
CDR3: CSSNRGVTEAFF

length: 15
D: NA
V: TRBV20-1
J: TRBJ2-4
size: NA
DNA: TGCAGTGCTCCCCTTAGGGGGGCGGGAAGAAACATTCAGTACTTC
CDR3: CSAPLRGAGRNIQYF

length: 15
D: TRBD1
V: TRBV28
J: TRBJ2-7
size: NA
DNA: TGTGCCAGCAGACCGGCCGGGACAGGGGGCTACGAGCAGTACTTC
CDR3: CASRPAGTGGYEQYF

length: 13
D: NA
V: TRBV10-3
J: TRBJ2-7
size: medium-sized
DNA: TGTGCCATCAGTGAAAGGGCTGATTACGAGCAGTACTTC
CDR3: CAISERADYEQYF

length: 15
D: TRBD1
V: TRBV6-2/TRBV6-3
J: TRBJ1-2
size: NA
DNA: TGTGCCAGCAGTTACTCGAAGCAGGGGGTCGTAGACTACACCTTC
CDR3: CASSYSKQGVVDYTF

length: 16
D: NA
V: TRBV6-1
J: TRBJ2-1
size: NA
DNA: TGTGCCAGTATTGAAGCGGTCGGGGCTAGTCGCAATGAGCTGTTCTTC
CDR3: CASIEAVGASRNELFF

length: 15
D: NA
V: TRBV5-1
J: TRBJ2-7
size: once
DNA: TGCGCCAGCAGCTTTCGACAGGGGAGGGCCTACGAGCAGTACTTC
CDR3: CASSFRQGRAYEQYF

length: 16
D: NA
V: TRBV15
J: TRBJ1-4
size: NA
DNA: TGTGCCACCAGCAGAGATGGGACGGGGAGGAATGAAAAACTGTTTTTT
CDR3: CATSRDGTGRNEKLFF

length: 13
D: NA
V: TRBV10-1
J: TRBJ1-2
size: few
DNA: TGCGCCAGCAGTGAGGTCATCACCGGTGGCTACACCTTC
CDR3: CASSEVITGGYTF

length: 13
D: NA
V: TRBV7-2
J: TRBJ2-3
size: many
DNA: TGTGCCAGCAGCTTAGCGCTCGCAGATACGCAGTATTTT
CDR3: CASSLALADTQYF

length: 19
D: NA
V: TRBV6-2/TRBV6-3
J: TRBJ2-1
size: NA
DNA: TGTGCCAGCAGTACCCGGTTACCCGGACAGCTTGTGTCCTACAATGAGCAGTTCTTC
CDR3: CASSTRLPGQLVSYNEQFF

length: 16
D: NA
V: TRBV6-2/TRBV6-3
J: TRBJ2-1
size: NA
DNA: TGTGCCAGCAGTGAGCCGGGACATGGTGCCTACAATGAGCAGTTCTTC
CDR3: CASSEPGHGAYNEQFF

length: 11
D: NA
V: TRBV19
J: TRBJ1-2
size: NA
DNA: TGTGCTTCGGGGCAGTTCTATGGCTACACCTTC
CDR3: CASGQFYGYTF

length: 14
D: NA
V: TRBV5-1
J: TRBJ2-7
size: NA
DNA: TGCGCCAGCAGCCTCGAGGGGGGGAACTACGAGCAGTACTTC
CDR3: CASSLEGGNYEQYF

length: 17
D: NA
V: TRBV27
J: TRBJ2-7
size: few
DNA: TGTGCCAGCAGTTTTAGGGGAGGGACAAATCCTCCCTACGAGCAGTACTTC
CDR3: CASSFRGGTNPPYEQYF

length: 12
D: NA
V: TRBV12-3/TRBV12-4
J: TRBJ2-7
size: NA
DNA: TGTGCCAGCAGCCCCTTTGGATACGAGCAGTACTTC
CDR3: CASSPFGYEQYF

length: 14
D: NA
V: TRBV6-1
J: TRBJ1-1
size: many
DNA: TGTGCCAGCAGGTTTGGGGGGCTGAACACTGAAGCTCTCTTT
CDR3: CASRFGGLNTEALF

length: 14
D: NA
V: TRBV28
J: TRBJ1-5
size: NA
DNA: TGTGCCAGCAGTTTAGGGGACGCCAATCAGCCCCAGCATTTT
CDR3: CASSLGDANQPQHF

length: 15
D: TRBD2
V: TRBV6-1
J: TRBJ2-3
size: many
DNA: TGTGCCAGCAGGCGACTAGCGGGAGGTGAGGATACGCAGTATTTT
CDR3: CASRRLAGGEDTQYF

length: 14
D: NA
V: TRBV11-3
J: TRBJ2-7
size: NA
DNA: TGTGCCAGCAGCCCTGGGACGGCAAATTGGGAGCAGTACTTC
CDR3: CASSPGTANWEQYF

length: 11
D: NA
V: TRBV10-3
J: TRBJ1-1
size: NA
DNA: TGTGCCACCTCTTGGAGGACCGAAGCTTTCTTT
CDR3: CATSWRTEAFF

length: 13
D: NA
V: TRBV27
J: TRBJ2-7
size: NA
DNA: TGTGCCAGCACGAGTGCCCAGGTTTACGAGCAGTACTTC
CDR3: CASTSAQVYEQYF

length: 15
D: NA
V: TRBV20-1
J: TRBJ1-1
size: NA
DNA: TGCAGTGCTAGAGATCCAAGGGTCCCCGGTTGTGAAGCTTTCTTT
CDR3: CSARDPRVPGCEAFF

length: 13
D: TRBD2
V: TRBV3-1
J: TRBJ2-7
size: NA
DNA: TGTGCCAGCAGCCTTGGACTAGCGTGCGAGCAGTACTTC
CDR3: CASSLGLACEQYF

length: 10
D: NA
V: TRBV20-1
J: TRBJ2-7
size: NA
DNA: TGCAGTGCTTGCCGGGTCGAGCAGTACTTC
CDR3: CSACRVEQYF

length: 12
D: NA
V: TRBV20-1
J: TRBJ2-7
size: once
DNA: TGCAGTGTAAGCCCTTCATCCTACGAGCAGTACTTC
CDR3: CSVSPSSYEQYF

length: 17
D: NA
V: TRBV9
J: TRBJ2-5
size: many
DNA: TGTGCCAGCAGCGTAGAGTCAGGGGTCGCCGTGGGGGAGACCCAGTACTTC
CDR3: CASSVESGVAVGETQYF

length: 14
D: TRBD1
V: TRBV27
J: TRBJ2-1
size: few
DNA: TGTGCCAGCAGCCTACTTCCAGGGGGCGGTGAGCAGTTATTC
CDR3: CASSLLPGGGEQLF

length: 17
D: NA
V: TRBV6-2/TRBV6-3
J: TRBJ1-1
size: NA
DNA: TGTGCCAGCAGTTACAGCGCGTCAGTGGCGGTCAACACTCAAGCTTTCTTT
CDR3: CASSYSASVAVNTQAFF

length: 16
D: NA
V: TRBV20-1
J: TRBJ1-1
size: NA
DNA: TGCAGTGCTAGAGATATCGAGAATAGGCCAAACACTGAAGCTTTCTTT
CDR3: CSARDIENRPNTEAFF

length: 15
D: NA
V: TRBV11-2
J: TRBJ1-4
size: NA
DNA: TGTGCCAGCAGCTTAGATCCCCGCCCCGAAGTAAAACTGTTTTTT
CDR3: CASSLDPRPEVKLFF

length: 15
D: NA
V: TRBV20-1
J: TRBJ1-1
size: NA
DNA: TGCAGTGCTAGAGATCAGGCGCAAGGGGACACTGAAGCTTTCTTT
CDR3: CSARDQAQGDTEAFF

length: 16
D: NA
V: TRBV7-2
J: TRBJ1-3
size: NA
DNA: TGTGCCAGCAGCTTAGGGCAGCCGAGCTCTGGAAACACCATATATTTT
CDR3: CASSLGQPSSGNTIYF

length: 18
D: TRBD1
V: TRBV11-2
J: TRBJ2-3
size: NA
DNA: TGTGCCAGCAGCTTAGTGGGGACAGGGCACGAGGTCCAAGATACGCAGTATTTT
CDR3: CASSLVGTGHEVQDTQYF

length: 19
D: NA
V: TRBV20-1
J: TRBJ2-6
size: NA
DNA: TGCAGTGCTAGAACGCCCCCACCTAGGATCACCTCTGGGGCCAACGTCCTGACTTTC
CDR3: CSARTPPPRITSGANVLTF

length: 15
D: NA
V: TRBV5-1
J: TRBJ1-4
size: medium-sized
DNA: TGCGCCAGCAGGGGCAACACAGCAACTAATGAAAAACTGTTTTTT
CDR3: CASRGNTATNEKLFF